One T cell receptor beta chain is described in this entry. CDR1 and CDR2 from the germline V gene are SGHDN and FVKESK. Trimming took 4 bases from V and 7 from J; bases not matched to a gene: 10. The CDR3 runs to 15 residues. This sample was taken from a study of blood T cell repertoires in COVID-19. At the level of the study: The United States, Italy and Spain were the sources of the acute and convalescent COVID-19 samples.

Original processing notes: Quantification of nucleated cells was approximated via reference gene primer amplification. The repertoire was sequenced with immunoSEQ multiplex PCR; TCRdb's copy has only in-frame clones and lacks some. That table supplies the V and J calls and clone size; D and trimming were determined from the DNA. Here the sample spans fewer than 75,000 clones, roughly 86% being singletons. The sequencing input was peripheral blood. This clonotype was obtained from a man aged 60-69 years with active or convalescent COVID-19. The chain carries TRBV14 and TRBJ1-5; 7 bases agree with TRBD1. The CDR3 loop reads CASSRRDRARQPQHF. The CDR3 nucleotides are TGTGCCAGCAGCCGAAGAGACAGGGCACGGCAGCCCCAGCATTTT.